A single sample is the source of the 29 T cell receptor beta chains below, sequenced in a study of cytomegalovirus exposure and HLA in healthy donors. Primers included in the PCR were 60 Vbeta and 13 Jbeta primers. The protocol was immunoSEQ multiplex PCR, while the TCRdb copy is restricted to in-frame clones and leaves out a portion. The sample consists of more than 120,000 clones, around 86% of them appearing once. Sequenced material: PBMCs. The receptors were sampled from a woman aged 25 to 39 in good health and CMV-seronegative.

The chain links TRBV7-6 to TRBJ2-5; a weak D match, TRBD1 (6 bases). CDR3 size: 13 residues. Per the germline V gene, CDR1 is SGHVS and CDR2 is FNYEAQ. With 1 base removed from V and 7 bases from J, the gap between germline ends came to 10 bases. DNA for the CDR3: TGTGCCAGCAGCTTAGGACAGGCGGGGACCCAGTACTTC. Translating it yields CASSLGQAGTQYF.

The V gene is TRBV18, the J gene TRBJ1-4, with no clear D. Germline CDR1 KGHSH, CDR2 LQKENI. V shed 2 bases and J shed 8 bases, with 6 bases lying between them. CDR3 length: 12 residues. CDR3 region: CASSPDREKLFF. Written as DNA, the CDR3 is TGTGCCAGCTCACCAGATCGGGAAAAACTGTTTTTT.

In this sample, this clone turned up once. The J gene is TRBJ1-1, the V gene TRBV5-4; the match to TRBD1 covers 7 bases. This CDR3 region has 14 residues. J gave up 0 bases and V 4 bases, and 3 bases lay outside the gene matches. Germline assignment: CDR1 SGHNT and CDR2 YYREEE (reference sequence). The CDR3 region has the DNA TGTGCCAGCAGCCAGGACAGGTTGAACACTGAAGCTTTCTTT. It translates to CASSQDRLNTEAFF.

V and J are TRBV5-1 and TRBJ2-7; 12 positions agree with TRBD2. Germline V CDR1 and CDR2: SGHRS, YFSETQ. The CDR3 is 16 residues long. With V trimmed by 0 bases and J by 2 bases, 3 bases remained unmatched. The CDR3 nucleotides read TGCGCCAGCAGCTTGGGGACTAGCGGGAAACCCTACGAGCAGTACTTC. Residues: CASSLGTSGKPYEQYF.

The chain couples TRBV18 to TRBJ1-2; 8 positions match TRBD1. The CDR3 is 18 residues long. V gave up 0 bases and J gave up 2 bases; unmatched junction bases: 11. CDR1 is KGHSH and CDR2 is LQKENI in the germline V gene. CDR3 sequence reads: CASSPPSPNGQGNYGYTF. The CDR3 coding sequence is TGTGCCAGCTCACCACCGAGTCCCAACGGACAGGGCAACTATGGCTACACCTTC.

The chain is built from TRBV14 and TRBJ2-3; perhaps TRBD1 as D (7 bases). V gave up 1 base and J gave up 3 bases, with 17 bases separating them. This CDR3 region has 17 residues. Germline V gene lookup returns CDR1 SGHDN and CDR2 FVKESK. CDR3 nucleotides: TGTGCCAGCAGCCAAGTTTTTATCCAGGGGGGTACAGATACGCAGTATTTT. Encoded protein: CASSQVFIQGGTDTQYF.

J is TRBJ1-4 and V is TRBV27; D is unresolved. V was shortened by 5 bases and J by 7 bases, with 17 bases between the two germline ends. Germline V gene sequence: CDR1 MNHEY, CDR2 SMNVEV (reference sequence). The CDR3 extends over 15 amino acids. The CDR3 here is CASSRTRGGGEKLFF. In DNA form, the CDR3 reads TGTGCCAGCAGTCGTACCCGGGGAGGTGGTGAAAAACTGTTTTTT.

The rearrangement uses TRBV7-2 and TRBJ2-7, with a possible D match to TRBD1 (5 bases). Germline CDR1 is SGHTA and CDR2 is FQGNSA. This CDR3 has 15 amino acids. V lost 1 base and J lost 4, with 14 bases in between. The CDR3 loop reads CASSLDPGRGYEQYF. CDR3 DNA sequence: TGTGCCAGCAGCTTAGATCCCGGTAGGGGATACGAGCAGTACTTC. Variable domain in full (rest from reference TRBV7-2 and TRBJ2-7): GAGVSQSPSNKVTEKGKDVELRCDPISGHTALYWYRQSLGQGLEFLIYFQGNSAPDKSGLPSDRFSAERTGGSVSTLTIQRTQQEDSAVYLCASSLDPGRGYEQYFGPGTRLTVT.

The chain employs TRBV5-8 and TRBJ2-5; 15 bases line up with TRBD2. The CDR3 extends over 17 amino acids. Germline V gives CDR1 SGHTS, CDR2 YDEGEE. V was pared by 4 bases and J by 2 bases, with 6 bases of the junction left unmatched. CDR3 bases: TGTGCCAGCAGCCCGGGACTAGCGGGGGGAACACAAGAGACCCAGTACTTC. It codes for CASSPGLAGGTQETQYF.

The chain links TRBV30 to TRBJ1-6; TRBD1 agrees at 10 bases. Germline V gene sequence: CDR1 GTSNPN, CDR2 SVGIG (reference sequence). With 3 bases clipped from V and 10 bases from J, the junction kept 6 bases outside the gene matches. This CDR3 has 14 amino acids. This CDR3 is CAWRPDRGESPLHF. The CDR3 DNA reads TGTGCCTGGAGACCGGACAGGGGGGAGTCACCCCTCCACTTT.

V usage is TRBV9 and J usage is TRBJ1-2; D is possibly TRBD1 (5 bases). This CDR3 comprises 13 residues. The V end lost 4 bases, the J end lost 4 bases, and 11 bases lay between the germline ends. The V gene's germline CDR1 is SGDLS and CDR2 YYNGEE. The CDR3 region is CASSSQGFYGYTF. The CDR3 DNA reads TGTGCCAGCAGCTCCCAGGGATTCTATGGCTACACCTTC.

This chain connects TRBV4-1 to TRBJ1-1, with 8 bases matching TRBD1. With V trimmed by 2 bases and J by 0 bases, 2 bases remained unmatched. The CDR3 is 15 residues long. Germline assignment: CDR1 MGHRA and CDR2 YSYEKL. In DNA form, the CDR3 reads TGCGCCAGCAGCCAAAGCAGGGGGCTGAACACTGAAGCTTTCTTT. It is translated as CASSQSRGLNTEAFF.

This clone was detected only once. This sequence joins TRBV2 and TRBJ2-3; D unresolved. Germline V gene lookup returns CDR1 SNHLY and CDR2 FYNNEI. V was pared by 6 bases and J by 4 bases, with 5 bases between. The CDR3 is 11 amino acids. The CDR3 DNA reads as TGTGCCAGCAGCCAGTCAGATACGCAGTATTTT. It yields the protein CASSQSDTQYF.

This clone was recorded a few times. The CDR3 here is CASSWGQTGNTIYF. The CDR3 DNA sequence: TGCGCCAGCAGCTGGGGACAGACTGGAAACACCATATATTTT. The chain has TRBV5-1 and TRBJ1-3, with TRBD1 matching 7 bases. CDR1 is SGHRS, CDR2 YFSETQ, per germline. Unmatched junction bases numbered 2, after V lost 3 bases and J lost 2 bases. This CDR3 is 14 amino acids long.

The chain recombines TRBV19 with TRBJ2-1; D is possibly TRBD1 (5 bases). The V and J ends lost 0 bases and 8 bases respectively, with 14 bases between them. Germline CDR1 LNHDA, CDR2 SQIVND (reference sequence). This CDR3 region has 15 residues. This CDR3 is CASSIESRDFDEQFF. Here the CDR3 DNA reads TGTGCCAGTAGTATAGAGTCCAGGGATTTCGATGAGCAGTTCTTC.

CDR3 loop: CASSRDITTLSEQFF. The CDR3 coding sequence is TGTGCCAGCAGCCGGGACATAACGACCCTCAGTGAGCAGTTCTTC. The gene calls are TRBV9 and TRBJ2-1; D is perhaps TRBD1 (6 bases). There are 15 residues in the CDR3. From germline, CDR1 is SGDLS and CDR2 YYNGEE. V shed 4 bases and J shed 9 bases, with 20 bases lying between them.

This clone was seen more than once but under ten times. The rearrangement uses TRBV29-1 and TRBJ2-5; possibly TRBD2 for D (6 bases). V lost 4 bases and J 3 bases, leaving 15 bases between the germline ends. Germline V gene lookup returns CDR1 SQVTM and CDR2 ANQGSEA. This CDR3 is 14 amino acids long. CDR3 in DNA: TGCAGCGTTGGCCCTAACGGGAGAGAAGAGACCCAGTACTTC. As protein: CSVGPNGREETQYF.

The chain has TRBV6-5 and TRBJ1-5; weak D call: TRBD1 (5 bases). The V gene lost 0 bases and the J gene lost 0 bases, with 9 bases spanning the gap. Germline V gene data show CDR1 as MNHEY and CDR2 as SVGAGI. CDR3 size: 16 residues. The CDR3 DNA reads TGTGCCAGCAGTTACTCCGGACACGCTAGCAATCAGCCCCAGCATTTT. Amino acids: CASSYSGHASNQPQHF.

This chain uses TRBV29-1 with TRBJ2-5; a weak D match, TRBD2 (6 bases). Germline V gene data show CDR1 as SQVTM and CDR2 as ANQGSEA. The CDR3 extends over 14 amino acids. Trimming took off 3 bases at V and 1 base at J, with 12 bases between the two ends. The CDR3 DNA is TGCAGCGTTGAGCCACGCGGGACCCAAGAGACCCAGTACTTC. Amino acids: CSVEPRGTQETQYF.

The chain is built from TRBV5-1 and TRBJ1-1; tentative D call: TRBD1 (5 bases). Germline values: CDR1 SGHRS, CDR2 YFSETQ. V was cut by 6 bases and J by 8 bases, with 14 bases left in between. This CDR3 contains 12 residues. DNA of the CDR3: TGCGCCAGCACGAGCAGGGAGGGGGAAGCTTTCTTT. Residues: CASTSREGEAFF.

The V gene is TRBV11-2, the J gene TRBJ1-1, with 7 nucleotides matching TRBD1. The CDR3 sequence is 15 residues long. The V gene end was trimmed by 6 bases and the J gene end by 5 bases; junction bases not matched to a gene: 12. The germline gives CDR1 SGHAT, CDR2 FQNNGV. CDR3 bases: TGTGCCAGCAGTCCGACCGGGACAGAAGGAACTGAAGCTTTCTTT. This encodes CASSPTGTEGTEAFF.

The V gene is TRBV5-6, the J gene TRBJ2-1; TRBD2 matches at 14 bases. V shed 2 bases and J 12 bases; nucleotides not matched to a gene: 10. Germline CDR1 SGHDT, CDR2 YYEEEE. The CDR3 is 16 amino acids. CDR3 sequence: CASSLPGTSGGGGQFF. The CDR3 region has the DNA TGTGCCAGCAGCTTACCCGGGACTAGCGGGGGCGGGGGGCAGTTCTTC.

A note on this clone: Other DNA sequences of this sample code for an identical CDR3. The rearrangement uses TRBV13 and TRBJ2-7; 8 bases are shared with TRBD2. The CDR3 loop spans 14 amino acids. V shed 0 bases and J 6 bases; nucleotides not matched to a gene: 4. Germline CDR1 reads PRHDT; CDR2 reads FYEKMQ (reference sequence). CDR3 residues: CASSLGLSGGEQYF. CDR3 coding DNA: TGTGCCAGCAGCTTAGGCCTAAGCGGGGGCGAGCAGTACTTC.

The chain recombines TRBV4-2 with TRBJ1-4; TRBD1 aligns across 8 bases. The ends lost 5 bases at V and 0 bases at J; junction bases unmatched: 5. This CDR3 is built from 16 residues. Germline CDR1 is LGHNA and CDR2 is YNFKEQ. The CDR3 is CASSTRQGTTNEKLFF. CDR3 sequence (DNA): TGTGCCAGCAGCACACGACAGGGGACAACTAATGAAAAACTGTTTTTT.

The genes are TRBV5-4 and TRBJ2-6; 8 nucleotides agree with TRBD2. V dropped 3 bases and J dropped 2; count of bases not matched to a gene: 7. From germline, CDR1 is SGHNT and CDR2 YYREEE (reference sequence). CDR3 length: 17 amino acids. The CDR3 DNA sequence: TGTGCCAGCAGCTGGCGGGGGGCAGGAGCTGGGGCCAACGTCCTGACTTTC. This gives the protein CASSWRGAGAGANVLTF.

The chain employs TRBV9 and TRBJ1-4; the D is unclear. The CDR3 has 15 residues. Trimming left V 3 bases short and J 1 base short, with 10 bases between. Germline V lookup: CDR1 SGDLS, CDR2 YYNGEE. Here the CDR3 DNA reads TGTGCCAGCAGCGCCGATGAGGGAACTAATGAAAAACTGTTTTTT. Amino acids: CASSADEGTNEKLFF.

The rearrangement uses TRBV28 and TRBJ2-7; D is possibly TRBD2 (7 bases). Germline V gene sequence: CDR1 MDHEN, CDR2 SYDVKM. With 3 bases removed from V and 2 bases from J, the gap between germline ends came to 8 bases. CDR3 length equals 13 residues. In DNA, the CDR3 is TGTGCCAGCAGTTTGGGGGGGCCCTACGAGCAGTACTTC. It translates to CASSLGGPYEQYF.

In DNA form, the CDR3 reads TGTGCCAGCAGCTTAAGGGGCGGGACAGGTCTTTTGAACACTGAAGCTTTCTTT. This translates into CASSLRGGTGLLNTEAFF. This sequence joins TRBV7-2 and TRBJ1-1, with 8 bases lining up with TRBD1. Trimming at V came to 2 bases and at J to 0 bases, leaving 11 bases not matched to a gene. There are 18 residues in the CDR3. Germline V gene data show CDR1 as SGHTA and CDR2 as FQGNSA.

The J gene is TRBJ1-2, the V gene TRBV5-1, with 10 positions matching TRBD1. V dropped 4 bases and J dropped 4; count of bases not matched to a gene: 4. The CDR3 is 14 amino acids. Per germline, CDR1 SGHRS and CDR2 YFSETQ. This CDR3 is CASSPRTGGYGYTF. The CDR3 DNA sequence: TGCGCCAGCAGCCCGCGGACAGGGGGCTATGGCTACACCTTC.